The rows below give T cell receptor beta chains drawn from one sample of a study of CD8 T cells in ankylosing spondylitis. Each CDR3 protein is one row after TCRdb ran MiXCR on the 5' RACE reads. This sample has roughly 400,000 distinct CDR3 sequences; more than 20% occur once, and the top ten carry about a sixth. The sample comprised blood, either unsorted or a sorted T cell fraction (not recorded which). Receptor source: a male donor with ankylosing spondylitis. The CDR3 runs from the conserved cysteine through the conserved F or W. D genes are given only for firm matches. Not every row has a clone size; where given, it reads once, few, many or a size class.

j_gene: TRBJ2-4; d_gene: -; v_gene: TRBV13; abundance: -; CDR3aa: CASSLGGSTKNFQYF; CDR3nt: TGTGCCAGCAGCTTAGGCGGGAGTACCAAAAACTTTCAGTACTTC
j_gene: TRBJ1-3; d_gene: TRBD1; v_gene: TRBV5-1; abundance: -; CDR3aa: CASSWGTGETAGNTIYF; CDR3nt: TGCGCCAGCAGCTGGGGGACAGGGGAGACAGCTGGAAACACCATATATTTT
j_gene: TRBJ2-1; d_gene: TRBD1; v_gene: TRBV13; abundance: -; CDR3aa: CASSLGVPGQGGNEQFF; CDR3nt: TGTGCCAGCAGCTTAGGAGTGCCGGGACAGGGAGGCAATGAGCAGTTCTTC
j_gene: TRBJ1-5; d_gene: TRBD1; v_gene: TRBV4-2; abundance: few; CDR3aa: CASSQVDREVAQPQHF; CDR3nt: TGTGCCAGCAGCCAAGTAGACAGGGAGGTAGCTCAGCCCCAGCATTTT
j_gene: TRBJ2-1; d_gene: -; v_gene: TRBV7-9; abundance: -; CDR3aa: CASRVTGAGGFEQFF; CDR3nt: TGTGCCAGCAGAGTGACGGGGGCAGGGGGTTTTGAGCAGTTCTTC
j_gene: TRBJ1-1; d_gene: -; v_gene: TRBV12-3/TRBV12-4; abundance: -; CDR3aa: CASSPYFPAGVSLNTEAFF; CDR3nt: TGTGCCAGCAGTCCGTATTTCCCAGCAGGGGTCTCCTTGAACACTGAAGCTTTCTTT
j_gene: TRBJ2-7; d_gene: -; v_gene: TRBV6-2/TRBV6-3; abundance: -; CDR3aa: CASDLDSVSYEQYF; CDR3nt: TGTGCCAGCGACCTTGACAGCGTCTCCTACGAGCAGTACTTC
j_gene: TRBJ1-3; d_gene: -; v_gene: TRBV11-2; abundance: few; CDR3aa: CASSLASGGGNTIYF; CDR3nt: TGTGCCAGCAGCTTAGCATCCGGGGGTGGAAACACCATATATTTT
j_gene: TRBJ2-1; d_gene: -; v_gene: TRBV25-1; abundance: -; CDR3aa: CASSGLGGGVYNEQFF; CDR3nt: TGTGCCAGCAGTGGACTCGGAGGGGGAGTTTACAATGAGCAGTTCTTC
j_gene: TRBJ2-1; d_gene: -; v_gene: TRBV12-3/TRBV12-4; abundance: -; CDR3aa: CASSFLSRGASIPDF; CDR3nt: TGTGCCAGCAGTTTTTTAAGTCGAGGCGCCAGTATACCGGACTTC
j_gene: TRBJ1-4; d_gene: -; v_gene: TRBV5-1; abundance: -; CDR3aa: CASSPGRTFDGTNEKLFF; CDR3nt: TGCGCCAGCAGCCCGGGTAGGACGTTCGACGGAACTAATGAAAAACTGTTTTTT
j_gene: TRBJ2-1; d_gene: TRBD2; v_gene: TRBV9; abundance: few; CDR3aa: CASSARGETYNEQFF; CDR3nt: TGTGCCAGCAGCGCCCGGGGGGAAACCTACAATGAGCAGTTCTTC
j_gene: TRBJ2-3; d_gene: -; v_gene: TRBV6-5; abundance: -; CDR3aa: CASSYASSGTDTQYF; CDR3nt: TGTGCCAGCAGTTACGCCTCTAGCGGCACAGATACGCAGTATTTT
j_gene: TRBJ2-7; d_gene: -; v_gene: TRBV10-3; abundance: -; CDR3aa: CAIRSGSLGLTAYEQYF; CDR3nt: TGTGCCATCAGGTCTGGGTCTCTAGGATTAACAGCCTACGAGCAGTACTTC
j_gene: TRBJ2-7; d_gene: TRBD1; v_gene: TRBV29-1; abundance: -; CDR3aa: CSVGDRGYEQYF; CDR3nt: TGCAGCGTTGGAGACAGGGGCTACGAGCAGTACTTC
j_gene: TRBJ1-6; d_gene: TRBD1; v_gene: TRBV6-5; abundance: -; CDR3aa: CASSYGDRVDSPLHF; CDR3nt: TGTGCCAGCAGTTACGGGGACAGGGTTGATTCACCCCTCCACTTT
j_gene: TRBJ2-3; d_gene: TRBD1; v_gene: TRBV20-1; abundance: -; CDR3aa: CSASMAGGASDTQYF; CDR3nt: TGCAGTGCTAGTATGGCAGGGGGCGCCTCAGATACGCAGTATTTT
j_gene: TRBJ2-4; d_gene: -; v_gene: TRBV4-1; abundance: few; CDR3aa: CASSHPQGRDIQYF; CDR3nt: TGCGCCAGCAGCCATCCCCAGGGTAGGGACATTCAGTACTTC
j_gene: TRBJ2-1; d_gene: -; v_gene: TRBV29-1; abundance: -; CDR3aa: CSVEPWPGEQFF; CDR3nt: TGCAGCGTTGAGCCTTGGCCCGGTGAGCAGTTCTTC
j_gene: TRBJ2-7; d_gene: TRBD2; v_gene: TRBV7-9; abundance: -; CDR3aa: CASSRTSGRYEQYF; CDR3nt: TGTGCCAGCAGCCGGACTAGCGGGCGGTACGAGCAGTACTTC
j_gene: TRBJ2-1; d_gene: -; v_gene: TRBV27; abundance: few; CDR3aa: CASSFAGSPSYREQFF; CDR3nt: TGTGCCAGCAGTTTTGCCGGGAGCCCCAGCTATCGGGAGCAGTTCTTC
j_gene: TRBJ2-1; d_gene: -; v_gene: TRBV18; abundance: -; CDR3aa: CASSRGTSRIWNEQFF; CDR3nt: TGTGCCAGCTCACGGGGGACCTCAAGAATTTGGAATGAGCAGTTCTTC
j_gene: TRBJ2-3; d_gene: -; v_gene: TRBV4-1; abundance: few; CDR3aa: CASSPQGGVAGGADTQYF; CDR3nt: TGCGCCAGCAGCCCCCAAGGGGGAGTAGCGGGCGGGGCAGATACGCAGTATTTT
j_gene: TRBJ2-2; d_gene: TRBD2; v_gene: TRBV6-5; abundance: -; CDR3aa: CASSSHWTSAGELFF; CDR3nt: TGTGCCAGCAGTTCCCACTGGACTAGCGCCGGGGAGCTGTTTTTT
j_gene: TRBJ2-3; d_gene: TRBD2; v_gene: TRBV7-2; abundance: -; CDR3aa: CASSLLASGILTDTQYF; CDR3nt: TGTGCCAGCAGCTTATTGGCTAGCGGGATCCTCACAGATACGCAGTATTTT
j_gene: TRBJ2-7; d_gene: -; v_gene: TRBV27; abundance: few; CDR3aa: CASSLTRRQVYEQYF; CDR3nt: TGTGCCAGCAGTTTAACTCGTCGGCAGGTATACGAGCAGTACTTC
j_gene: TRBJ1-1; d_gene: -; v_gene: TRBV4-3; abundance: -; CDR3aa: CASSQAPQGLNTEAFF; CDR3nt: TGCGCCAGCAGCCAAGCCCCCCAGGGATTGAACACTGAAGCTTTCTTT
j_gene: TRBJ2-1; d_gene: TRBD2; v_gene: TRBV7-9; abundance: few; CDR3aa: CASSFGSGGDEQFF; CDR3nt: TGTGCCAGCAGCTTCGGTAGCGGGGGGGATGAGCAGTTCTTC
j_gene: TRBJ2-2; d_gene: -; v_gene: TRBV6-2/TRBV6-3; abundance: few; CDR3aa: CASSPRIPGELFF; CDR3nt: TGTGCCAGCAGCCCCAGGATCCCCGGGGAGCTGTTTTTT